This T cell receptor (beta chain) was sequenced in a study of T-cell memory formation after mild COVID-19. Findings and caveats of the study: Clones shrinking from day 15 to 85 showed even CD4/CD8 mixes; later expanders tilted CD4+.

Note on this clonotype: The antigen remains undetermined.

TCRdb reprocessed the 5' RACE reads via MiXCR and lists one record per CDR3 protein. Of approximately 440,000 distinct CDR3 sequences in the sample, 20% are singletons; the top ten hold 7.5% to 9.5%. Sequencing was performed on PBMCs or a T cell subset sorted from them (not recorded which). The receptor comes from an adult woman who had mild COVID-19 (a few samples of this study predate the infection). Cell type and time point are not known.

CDR3 in amino acids: CATSDPSGREGRETQYF. DNA for the CDR3: TGTGCCACCAGTGACCCTTCAGGGCGGGAAGGGAGAGAGACCCAGTACTTC. The chain is built from TRBV24-1 and TRBJ2-5, with D perhaps TRBD2 (6 bases). Germline V gives CDR1 KGHDR, CDR2 SFDVKD. This CDR3 has 17 amino acids. Trimming removed 4 bases at V and 4 bases at J, with 21 bases between.